Listed here is a single T cell receptor (beta chain). The antigen is not known. The sample originates from a study of cytomegalovirus exposure and HLA in healthy donors. Points from the study as a whole: Researchers reported that a few CMV-associated chains were confirmed in vitro as CMV antigen-specific.

Trimming took 5 bases from V and 8 from J, leaving 14 bases between them. Germline V lookup: CDR1 SGHNT, CDR2 YYREEE (reference sequence). The CDR3 runs 14 residues. TCRdb's copy holds only in-frame clones and misses some; the assay was immunoSEQ multiplex PCR. There are some 110,000 clones in the sample; around 88% occur only once, and nearly 5% lies in the top ten. V gene TRBV5-4 combines with J gene TRBJ1-6; perhaps TRBD1 as D (6 bases). The sequence came from a man between 18 and 35 years old in good health and CMV-seronegative. The sequenced sample was PBMCs. The CDR3 DNA reads as TGTGCCAGCAGTCGCCGGGACACCGATTCACCCCTCCACTTT. Protein: CASSRRDTDSPLHF.